What follows are 10 T cell receptor beta chains derived from one specimen sequenced in a study of tissue T cells after allogeneic stem cell transplantation. Time point here: mouse harvest day 14 after allogeneic transplant. Mouse grafts combined 10^7 T-cell-depleted bone marrow cells with 10^6 splenic CD5+ T cells. Measured with immunoSEQ multiplex PCR; TCRdb has only the in-frame clones, and not every one. This sample yields several thousand clones, of which 36% are seen a single time; 5.1% belongs to the top ten. The specimen sequenced was skin. The source of these receptors is a female BALB/c mouse given C57BL/6 T cells with graft-versus-host disease after an allogeneic hematopoietic cell transplant.

On this clone itself: Gene names refer to mouse genes. Read coverage stops 1 residue before the CDR3 terminus; the germline J gene supplies the remainder. This chain links TRBV16 with TRBJ1-2; D is unresolved. The germline V and J ends were trimmed by 0 bases and 0 bases, with 2 bases remaining between them. The V gene's germline CDR1 is SGHSA and CDR2 FRNQAP. The CDR3 has 13 residues. CDR3: CASSLEANSDYTF. Partial CDR3 DNA: TGTGCAAGCAGCTTAGAAGCAAACTCCGACTACACC.

About this clone itself: The germline and genes are mouse ones. The chain's CDR3 is CASSLTNSNERLFF. The sequenced part of the CDR3 DNA is TGTGCCAGCAGTTTGACAAATTCCAACGAAAGATTATTT. This chain uses TRBV14 with TRBJ1-4, with D hard to call. The sequence runs out 1 residue before the end of the CDR3; the remainder is reconstructed from the germline J gene. CDR1 is SGHDT and CDR2 is FRDEAV in the germline V gene. The CDR3 is 14 amino acids. Trimming pared 2 bases from V and 1 base from J, leaving 6 bases between.

A note on this clone: Gene names follow the mouse nomenclature. The read falls 1 residue short of the CDR3 end, and the missing part is taken from the germline J gene. V usage is TRBV3 and J usage is TRBJ2-1; the D is unclear. Germline loops: CDR1 SNHLY, CDR2 FYNGKV (reference sequence). The CDR3 contains 14 residues. Trimming removed 1 base at V and 0 bases at J, with 4 bases between. The sequenced part of the CDR3 DNA is TGTGCCAGCAGCTTAGACTTTAACTATGCTGAGCAGTTC. Translation: CASSLDFNYAEQF. The whole CDR3 sequence reads CASSLDFNYAEQFF.

About this clone: Gene names refer to mouse genes. From the germline J gene comes the end of the CDR3, since the read stops 1 residue before it. The rearrangement uses TRBV5 and TRBJ2-2, with 8 bases that match TRBD2. V lost 0 bases to trimming and J lost 0 bases; unmatched junction nucleotides: 3. The length of the CDR3 is 17 residues. Germline CDR1 LGHNA, CDR2 YNLKQL (reference sequence). The CDR3 DNA, read in part, is TGTGCCAGCAGCCAAGACTGGGGGGATTCAAACACCGGGCAGCTCTAC. Its protein product is CASSQDWGDSNTGQLY. The full CDR3 is CASSQDWGDSNTGQLYF.

Concerning this clone: All gene names here are mouse names. The CDR3 goes on 1 residue after the read ends, and that part is filled in from the germline J gene. The genes are TRBV29 and TRBJ1-1, with 10 bases aligning to TRBD1. This CDR3 contains 14 residues. Germline assignment: CDR1 MSHET and CDR2 SYDVDS. Trimming at V came to 6 bases and at J to 3 bases, leaving 4 bases not matched to a gene. The CDR3 protein is CASSAGQGYTEVFF. CDR3 bases read: TGTGCTAGCAGCGCGGGACAGGGGTACACAGAAGTCTTC. Full variable domain (missing parts from reference TRBV29 and TRBJ1-1): DMKVTQMPRYLIKRMGENVLLECGQDMSHETMYWYRQDPGLGLQLIYISYDVDSNSEGDIPKGYRVSRKKREHFSLILDSAKTNQTSVYFCASSAGQGYTEVFFGKGTRLTVV.

About this clone: Gene names denote mouse genes. The CDR3 protein is CSSSRTASAETLYF. The covered CDR3 bases are TGCTCCAGCAGCAGGACAGCTAGTGCAGAAACGCTGTAT. V usage is TRBV23 and J usage is TRBJ2-3; TRBD1, the D gene given by the table, was not confirmed from the DNA. The CDR3 goes on 1 residue after the read ends, and that part is filled in from the germline J gene. Germline V CDR1 and CDR2: KGHTA, FQNQQP. This CDR3 is 14 amino acids long.

With regard to this clone: Germline and genes: mouse. The CDR3 end lies 1 residue beyond the end of the read and is filled in from the germline J gene. The chain is built from TRBV26 and TRBJ2-3, with 11 nucleotides matching TRBD1. This CDR3 has 13 residues. In germline, CDR1 is KGHPV, CDR2 FQNQEV (reference sequence). Unmatched junction bases numbered 4, after V lost 6 bases and J lost 8 bases. The CDR3: CASSLDRGRTLYF. The CDR3 DNA, read in part, is TGTGCCAGCAGCCTGGACAGGGGGCGAACGCTGTAT.

By frequency in the sample, this clone is medium-sized. Any gene name here is a mouse gene name. The read falls 1 residue short of the CDR3 end, and the missing part is taken from the germline J gene. V is TRBV26 and J is TRBJ1-3; weak D call: TRBD1 (5 bases). Germline-derived CDR1 and CDR2 are KGHPV and FQNQEV (reference sequence). Deletions cut 5 bases from V and 0 bases from J, with 8 bases between. The CDR3 contains 14 residues. CDR3 loop: CASSVTDSGNTLYF. The covered CDR3 bases are TGTGCCAGCAGTGTGACAGATTCTGGAAATACGCTCTAT.

Comment on this clone: Each gene name is a mouse one. The read ends 1 residue before the CDR3 terminus; that terminus is restored from the germline J gene. This sequence joins TRBV3 and TRBJ2-7, with 10 bases that match TRBD1. With V trimmed by 5 bases and J by 0 bases, 1 base remained unmatched. The CDR3 length is 14 residues. Germline V gives CDR1 SNHLY, CDR2 FYNGKV (reference sequence). The covered CDR3 bases are TGTGCCAGCAGCCGGACAGGGGGCTCCTATGAACAGTAC. Amino acid sequence: CASSRTGGSYEQY. The entire CDR3 is CASSRTGGSYEQYF.

This clone was seen only once. The genes are named according to mouse. With the read ending 1 residue before the CDR3 end, the germline J gene is used to fill in that end. The chain has TRBV13-1 and TRBJ1-4, with D perhaps TRBD1 (6 bases). The germline V and J ends were trimmed by 0 bases and 4 bases, with 10 bases remaining between them. The CDR3 is 15 residues long. Germline CDR1 reads NSHNY; CDR2 reads SYGAGN. The covered CDR3 bases are TGTGCCAGCAGTGATGCCGGGGGCGGCAACGAAAGATTATTT. Translation gives CASSDAGGGNERLF. The full-length CDR3 reads as CASSDAGGGNERLFF. The full variable domain, in which reference TRBV13-1 and TRBJ1-4 provide the parts outside the CDR3, is EAAVTQSPRNKVTVTGGNVTLSCRQTNSHNYMYWYRQDTGHGLRLIHYSYGAGNLRIGDVPDGYKATRTTQEDFFLLLELASPSQTSLYFCASSDAGGGNERLFFGHGTKLSVL.